This T cell receptor (beta chain) was sequenced in a study of identical twins' blood T cells. Findings and limits, study-wide: Each donor's most abundant TCRbeta clonotypes shared more CDR3 sequences with her twin than unrelated donors.

With respect to this clonotype: The antigen remains undetermined. The germline gene is not matched at one end of the junction; a read error may be the cause.

Germline assignment: CDR1 MNHEY and CDR2 SMNVEV (reference sequence). There are 14 residues in the CDR3. Both ends of each TCR cDNA library bore sample-specific barcodes. In the source study's methods: Clonotypes per individual ranged from about 95,000 to nearly 550,000. TCRdb re-called the 5' RACE reads through MiXCR, storing one row per CDR3 protein. Here the V and J calls rest on TCRdb's processing, not on the authors' analysis. The repertoire includes 300,000 to 450,000 distinct CDR3 sequences, over 25% of them detected once, and about 6% sits in the top ten. The genes are TRBV27 and TRBJ2-5; TRBD1 is a possible D gene (6 bases). The sequence was obtained from a woman aged 18 to 49 in good health. What was sequenced was PBMCs. CDR3 in DNA: TGTGCCAACAGTCACCTCAGGGGTGGGGAGACCCAGTACTTC. Translated: CANSHLRGGETQYF.